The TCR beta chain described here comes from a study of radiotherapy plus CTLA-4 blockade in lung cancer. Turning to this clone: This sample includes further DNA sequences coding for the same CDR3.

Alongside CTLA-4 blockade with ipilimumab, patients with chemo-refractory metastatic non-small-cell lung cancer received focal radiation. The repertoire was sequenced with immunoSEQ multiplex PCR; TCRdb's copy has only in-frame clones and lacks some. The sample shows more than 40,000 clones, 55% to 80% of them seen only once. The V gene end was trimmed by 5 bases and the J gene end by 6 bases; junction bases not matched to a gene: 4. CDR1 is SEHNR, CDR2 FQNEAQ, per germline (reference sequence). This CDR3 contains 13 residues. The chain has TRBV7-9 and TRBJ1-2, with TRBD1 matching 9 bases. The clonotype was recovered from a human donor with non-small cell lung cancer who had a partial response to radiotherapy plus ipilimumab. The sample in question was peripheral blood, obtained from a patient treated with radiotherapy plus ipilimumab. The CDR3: CASSLGQGNGYTF. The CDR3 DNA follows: TGTGCCAGCAGCCTAGGACAGGGGAATGGCTACACCTTC.